Here is one TCR beta chain with its context. The study ran its PCR with 60 Vbeta and 13 Jbeta primers. TCRdb's copy holds only in-frame clones and misses some; the assay was immunoSEQ multiplex PCR. Counted here are about 120,000 clones, about 81% occurring once; the ten biggest clones make up around 2%. The V and J ends lost 8 bases and 0 bases respectively, with 13 bases between them. Germline lookup yields CDR1 SNHLY and CDR2 FYNNEI. CDR3 length equals 15 residues. This sample is drawn from a study of cytomegalovirus exposure and HLA in healthy donors. The sequenced sample was PBMCs. This receptor was taken from a man aged 35 to 55 in good health and CMV-seronegative. This chain connects TRBV2 to TRBJ1-4, with D tentatively TRBD1 (6 bases). CDR3 residues: CASGQSFSTNEKLFF. The CDR3 DNA reads TGTGCCAGCGGACAGAGTTTTTCAACTAATGAAAAACTGTTTTTT.